Shown below are 26 T cell receptor beta chains from a single sample sequenced in a study of blood T cells in healthy people across ages (dated by TCRdb to between 2014 and 2017). The protocol used for the library was 5' RACE. The data were produced on an Illumina HiSeq 2500. A second PCR of about 7 to 12 cycles was run with a J-beta primer mix and a sample-barcoded 5' primer. Through fastp at Q25 and MiXCR, TCRdb rebuilt clones from the public reads, retaining in-frame beta chains. Every CDR3 protein is listed once, alongside the most common genes and DNA of its rows. The sample records some 710,000 distinct CDR3 sequences, 20% to 25% of which are singletons. Around 22% of the sample belongs to the ten largest clones. The sample consisted of blood. The receptor set was obtained from a man between 65 and 80 years old in good health.

The V call is TRBV5-1, the J call TRBJ2-1; tentative D call: TRBD2 (6 bases). The ends were cut back, 0 bases at V and 4 bases at J, with 26 bases in the middle. The CDR3 contains 20 residues. Germline CDR1 reads SGHRS; CDR2 reads YFSETQ. CDR3 bases: TGCGCCAGCAGCTTGGGGTTGGTCCGGTACGTGGGGACTCCATACAATGAGCAGTTCTTC. Encoded protein: CASSLGLVRYVGTPYNEQFF.

The CDR3 DNA is TGTGCCAGCAGTTACTCGGGTGGGGGGCTTGCATCTAGCTATGGCTACACCTTC. Protein sequence: CASSYSGGGLASSYGYTF. The chain links TRBV6-6 to TRBJ1-2; TRBD1 might be the D (6 bases). V was shortened by 0 bases and J by 4 bases, with 21 bases between the two germline ends. Germline values: CDR1 MNHNY, CDR2 SVGAGI (reference sequence). This CDR3 spans 18 amino acids.

The genes are TRBV5-1 and TRBJ2-2; D possibly corresponds to TRBD2 (6 bases). Germline assignment: CDR1 SGHRS and CDR2 YFSETQ. The length of the CDR3 is 15 residues. Trimming stripped 7 bases from V and 0 bases from J, with 13 bases between. As DNA, the CDR3 is TGCGCCAGCCGACTAGACAGCGCGAACACCGGGGAGCTGTTTTTT. It encodes CASRLDSANTGELFF. Drawing the rest from reference TRBV5-1 and TRBJ2-2, the complete variable domain is KAGVTQTPRYLIKTRGQQVTLSCSPISGHRSVSWYQQTPGQGLQFLFEYFSETQRNKGNFPGRFSGRQFSNSRSEMNVSTLELGDSALYLCASRLDSANTGELFFGEGSRLTVL.

The chain links TRBV6-2 or TRBV6-3 to TRBJ2-1, with TRBD2 identical over 11 bases. Germline V lookup: CDR1 MNHEY, CDR2 SVGEGT. V trimming: 2 bases; J trimming: 10 bases; junction bases outside the gene matches: 7. The CDR3 contains 15 residues. CDR3 nucleotide sequence: TGTGCCAGCAGTTACCTAACTAGCGGGAGTGAGGAGCAGTTCTTC. Translated, it gives CASSYLTSGSEEQFF.

This chain joins TRBV10-3 and TRBJ1-1, with no clear D. With 4 bases removed from V and 0 bases from J, the gap between germline ends came to 9 bases. This CDR3 is built from 14 residues. The germline CDR1 and CDR2 sequences are ENHRY and SYGVKD. CDR3 loop: CAISVEGVNTEAFF. The CDR3, as DNA: TGTGCCATCAGTGTTGAGGGAGTGAACACTGAAGCTTTCTTT.

This clonotype has at least ten counts. This chain connects TRBV28 to TRBJ2-3, with TRBD1 as a possible D gene (5 bases). Germline loops: CDR1 MDHEN, CDR2 SYDVKM. The V end lost 6 bases, the J end lost 8 bases, and 9 bases lay between the germline ends. This CDR3 has 11 amino acids. CDR3 nucleotides: TGTGCCAGCAGCCTCCAGGGTACGCAGTATTTT. Translating it yields CASSLQGTQYF.

This rearrangement joins TRBV12-5 to TRBJ2-7; 13 bases match TRBD2. This CDR3 has 15 residues. Germline loops: CDR1 LGHNT, CDR2 FRNRAP. With V trimmed by 4 bases and J by 2 bases, 2 bases remained unmatched. The DNA for the CDR3 is TGTGCTAGTGGTTCTGGACTAGCGGGAGCCTACGAGCAGTACGTC. Translation gives CASGSGLAGAYEQYV.

V and J are TRBV12-3 or TRBV12-4 and TRBJ2-7; D is ambiguous. V gave up 6 bases and J gave up 6 bases, with 12 bases separating them. This CDR3 region has 12 residues. DNA for the CDR3: TGTGCCAGCAGCTCCTCAGGTCCCGAGCAGTACTTC. This codes for CASSSSGPEQYF.

This clonotype was picked up one time. The chain couples TRBV7-9 to TRBJ2-1; a possible D gene is TRBD1 (5 bases). The DNA end lines up better with TRBJ2-7; the J call may be wrong. Looked up from germline, CDR1 is SEHNR and CDR2 is FQNEAQ (reference sequence). The CDR3 sequence is 13 residues long. CDR3 in amino acids: CASSVQGGNEQYV. The DNA for the CDR3 is TGTGCCAGCAGCGTTCAGGGTGGTAACGAGCAGTACGTC.

J is TRBJ2-1 and V is TRBV6-4; D unresolved. The V end lost 3 bases, the J end lost 0 bases, and 12 bases lay between the germline ends. The CDR3 totals 16 residues. Germline V gene sequence: CDR1 MRHNA, CDR2 SNTAGT. CDR3 nucleotides: TGTGCCAGCAGTGAAGAGTTTTCGGTCTCCTACAATGAGCAGTTCTTC. Translated: CASSEEFSVSYNEQFF.

This clonotype was counted a few times. This sequence joins TRBV27 and TRBJ2-3, with D possibly matching TRBD2 (6 bases). The germline V gene encodes CDR1 MNHEY and CDR2 SMNVEV (reference sequence). V was shortened by 2 bases and J by 4 bases, with 16 bases between the two germline ends. The CDR3 consists of 16 residues. The CDR3 spells CASSLALDYPPDTQYF. CDR3 in DNA: TGTGCCAGCAGTTTAGCGTTGGACTACCCGCCAGATACGCAGTATTTT.

The V and J genes are TRBV11-2 and TRBJ2-7, with D uncertain. Germline loops: CDR1 SGHAT, CDR2 FQNNGV. Trimming cost V 0 bases and J 3 bases, with 9 bases left between them. This CDR3 region has 14 residues. CDR3 residues: CASSLDLARYEQYV. The DNA of the CDR3 is TGTGCCAGCAGCTTAGATTTGGCCCGCTACGAGCAGTACGTC.

The chain recombines TRBV30 with TRBJ1-4, with D unclear. V was cut by 8 bases and J by 6 bases, with 10 bases left in between. Germline V CDR1 and CDR2: GTSNPN, SVGIG (reference sequence). The CDR3 has 11 amino acids. The CDR3 region has the DNA TGTGCCAGCAGTGGGGATGAAAAACTGTTTTTT. Translated: CASSGDEKLFF.

The rearrangement uses TRBV29-1 and TRBJ1-1, with D uncertain. Trimming removed 6 bases at V and 4 bases at J, with 15 bases between. The germline gives CDR1 SQVTM, CDR2 ANQGSEA. This CDR3 is built from 13 residues. This chain's CDR3 is CSVEWGFGTEAFF. In DNA, the CDR3 is TGCAGCGTCGAATGGGGTTTTGGCACTGAAGCTTTCTTT.

This sequence joins TRBV3-1 and TRBJ2-7; 9 bases are a match to TRBD2. Germline V gene data show CDR1 as LGHDT and CDR2 as YNNKEL (reference sequence). The CDR3 covers 14 residues. With 4 bases clipped from V and 7 bases from J, the junction kept 8 bases outside the gene matches. This CDR3 is CASSLASGEREQYF. CDR3 nucleotides: TGTGCCAGCAGCCTAGCTAGCGGGGAGAGAGAGCAGTACTTC.

This clonotype was observed a few times. Here the CDR3 DNA reads TGCGCCAGCAGCGGGACTAGTCTTCGCGATACGCAGTATTTT. Amino acid sequence: CASSGTSLRDTQYF. V and J are TRBV5-1 and TRBJ2-3, with TRBD2 matching 8 bases. The CDR3 has 14 residues. In germline, CDR1 is SGHRS, CDR2 YFSETQ. The J segment lost 6 bases and the V segment lost 4 bases, leaving 7 bases of the junction unmatched. Combining the CDR3 with reference TRBV5-1 and TRBJ2-3 gives the whole variable domain KAGVTQTPRYLIKTRGQQVTLSCSPISGHRSVSWYQQTPGQGLQFLFEYFSETQRNKGNFPGRFSGRQFSNSRSEMNVSTLELGDSALYLCASSGTSLRDTQYFGPGTRLTVL.

This clonotype was detected many times. The chain is built from TRBV5-1 and TRBJ1-2, with TRBD1 matching 8 bases. The V gene's germline CDR1 is SGHRS and CDR2 YFSETQ. This CDR3 region has 14 residues. With 2 bases clipped from V and 2 bases from J, the junction kept 2 bases outside the gene matches. Here the CDR3 reads CASSFTGGNYGYTF. Here the CDR3 DNA reads TGCGCCAGCAGCTTTACAGGGGGGAACTATGGCTACACCTTC.

There are a few counts of this clonotype. The chain is built from TRBV7-2 and TRBJ2-3; D not resolved. Germline V gene lookup returns CDR1 SGHTA and CDR2 FQGNSA. The CDR3 runs to 14 residues. V lost 5 bases to trimming and J lost 5 bases, with 14 bases between them. The CDR3 DNA reads TGTGCCAGCAGCCCGCTAAGACGAATAGATACGCAGTATTTT. Translating it yields CASSPLRRIDTQYF.

The gene calls are TRBV6-6 and TRBJ2-5, with D tentatively TRBD2 (6 bases). V lost 2 bases, J lost 4 bases, and 17 bases lay in between. CDR3 size: 16 residues. The germline CDR1 and CDR2 sequences are MNHNY and SVGAGI (reference sequence). The CDR3 spells CASSYGEAGWGETQYF. CDR3 bases: TGTGCCAGCAGTTACGGCGAGGCGGGGTGGGGAGAGACCCAGTACTTC.

This rearrangement joins TRBV4-3 to TRBJ1-1, with D hard to call. The CDR3 sequence is 15 residues long. V lost 0 bases and J lost 1, with 9 bases in between. Germline assignment: CDR1 LGHNA and CDR2 YSLEER. CDR3 in amino acids: CASSQDKVANTEAFF. The CDR3, as DNA: TGCGCCAGCAGCCAAGATAAGGTGGCGAACACTGAAGCTTTCTTT.

As for this clonotype: A read error is possible here, since a much larger clone lies one base away. The genes are TRBV4-2 and TRBJ1-2; D gene unclear. Germline CDR1 reads LGHNA; CDR2 reads YNFKEQ. The CDR3 consists of 11 residues. The CDR3 DNA reads TGTGCCGGCAGCCCCGGCGGGGGCTACACCTTC. This sequence encodes CAGSPGGGYTF.

This clonotype was found once. The V and J genes are TRBV19 and TRBJ2-2; a weak D match, TRBD1 (6 bases). Germline loops: CDR1 LNHDA, CDR2 SQIVND (reference sequence). Trimming removed 1 base from V and 2 bases from J, with 11 bases in between. The CDR3 is 16 residues long. CDR3 bases: TGTGCCAGTAGTATAGTACAGGGCCGCAACACCGGGGAGCTGTTTTTT. Translating gives CASSIVQGRNTGELFF.

This clonotype was picked up a small number of times. The J gene is TRBJ2-4, the V gene TRBV5-6; 10 bases match TRBD1. The trim removed 5 bases at V and 0 bases at J, leaving 14 bases unmatched. This CDR3 spans 19 amino acids. The germline CDR1 and CDR2 sequences are SGHDT and YYEEEE. The CDR3 loop is CASSAGTGDIIQAKNIQYF. The CDR3 nucleotides read TGTGCCAGCAGTGCCGGGACAGGGGATATAATTCAAGCCAAAAACATTCAGTACTTC.

In its sample, this clonotype was seen a few times. The chain joins TRBV6-6 to TRBJ2-7, with D unclear. There are 15 residues in the CDR3. The germline gives CDR1 MNHNY, CDR2 SVGAGI (reference sequence). Between the trimmed V and J ends, which lost 2 bases and 2 bases, there was a span of 13 bases. Here the CDR3 reads CASSYDPSTTYEQYF. CDR3 DNA: TGTGCCAGCAGTTACGACCCGAGTACGACCTACGAGCAGTACTTC.

A few counts support this clonotype. This rearrangement joins TRBV12-3 or TRBV12-4 to TRBJ1-1, with 11 bases that match TRBD1. This CDR3 comprises 14 residues. With 4 bases clipped from V and 8 bases from J, the junction kept 6 bases outside the gene matches. CDR3 in DNA: TGTGCCAGCAGTTCAACGGACAGGGGGCACGAAGCTTTCTTT. Protein sequence: CASSSTDRGHEAFF.

This clonotype has only a few counts. The chain uses TRBV27 and TRBJ2-4; 9 bases are shared with TRBD1. J lost 8 bases, V lost 5 bases, and 4 bases had no gene match. The CDR3 is 13 amino acids. Germline V gene lookup returns CDR1 MNHEY and CDR2 SMNVEV (reference sequence). The CDR3 is CASSTGGWDIQYF. The DNA of the CDR3 is TGTGCCAGCAGTACAGGGGGCTGGGACATTCAGTACTTC.